The 2 T cell receptor beta chains listed next were all sequenced from one sample in a study of cytomegalovirus exposure and HLA in healthy donors. It was with 60 Vbeta and 13 Jbeta primers that the PCR ran. Sequencing used immunoSEQ multiplex PCR; TCRdb keeps in-frame clones, though not all of them. The table shows about 130,000 clones, with around four fifths occurring only once. Sequencing input: PBMCs. The source of these receptors is a middle-aged woman in good health and CMV-seropositive.

This sequence joins TRBV7-3 and TRBJ2-3; 7 bases agree with TRBD2. The CDR3 has 14 amino acids. The V gene end was trimmed by 6 bases and the J gene end by 3 bases; junction bases not matched to a gene: 6. Germline V CDR1 and CDR2: SGHTA, FQGTGA. CDR3 in amino acids: CASRGGVETDTQYF. CDR3 DNA sequence: TGTGCCAGCAGGGGGGGGGTCGAGACAGATACGCAGTATTTT.

The chain links TRBV6-6 to TRBJ1-2; 8 bases fit TRBD1. Germline V gene lookup returns CDR1 MNHNY and CDR2 SVGAGI (reference sequence). This CDR3 region has 15 residues. The V and J ends lost 7 bases and 5 bases, in that order; junction bases with no gene match: 12. The DNA of the CDR3 is TGTGCCAGCACCGGGGACAGGATCTCCAATTATGGCTACACCTTC. It is translated as CASTGDRISNYGYTF.